The source of this T cell receptor (beta chain) is a study of T cell repertoires in cytomegalovirus infection. Study-level points and caveats: Carriers of CMV plus the relevant HLA were identified by cumulative public TCR beta family frequency.

TCRdb recomputed calls from the reads with MiXCR, one row per CDR3 protein. The profile shows under 200,000 distinct CDR3 sequences, approximately 9.6% of them singletons. Remarks on this clonotype: The antigen is not known.

The CDR3 length is 14 residues. Germline CDR1 SQVTM, CDR2 ANQGSEA. V dropped 0 bases and J dropped 6; count of bases not matched to a gene: 4. The sequence derives from a human donor in good health (CMV status not recorded). Some clones in this sample may be carry-over from other donors' samples. V usage is TRBV29-1 and J usage is TRBJ2-1, with 8 bases identical to TRBD2. The source material was PBMCs. Here the CDR3 reads CSVEDIAGRNEQFF. The CDR3 bases are TGCAGCGTTGAAGATATAGCGGGGCGCAATGAGCAGTTCTTC.